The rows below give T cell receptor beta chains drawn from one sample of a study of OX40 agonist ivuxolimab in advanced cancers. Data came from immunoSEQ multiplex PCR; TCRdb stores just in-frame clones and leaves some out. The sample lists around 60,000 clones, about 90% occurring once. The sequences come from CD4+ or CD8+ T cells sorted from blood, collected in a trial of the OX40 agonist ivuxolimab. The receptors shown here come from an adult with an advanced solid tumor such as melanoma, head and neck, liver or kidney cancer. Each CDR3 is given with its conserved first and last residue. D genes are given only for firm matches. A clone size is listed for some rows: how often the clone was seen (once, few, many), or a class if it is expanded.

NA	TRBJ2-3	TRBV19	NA	TGTGCCAGTAGCCCGACTCCAACCACAGATACGCAGTATTTT	CASSPTPTTDTQYF
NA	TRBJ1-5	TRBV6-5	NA	TGTGCCAGCAGCAGAAATAGCAATCAGCCCCAGCATTTT	CASSRNSNQPQHF
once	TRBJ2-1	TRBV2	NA	TGTGCCAGCAGGGTCGAATGGGGCCCGGAGAATGAGCAGTTCTTC	CASRVEWGPENEQFF
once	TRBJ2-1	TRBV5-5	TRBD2	TGTGCCAGCAGCTTGGGCGGGAGCTACAATGAGCAGTTCTTC	CASSLGGSYNEQFF
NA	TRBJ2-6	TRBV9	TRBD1	TGTGCCAGCAGCGTGGGGACAGGCGTGGGACGGGGGGCCAACGTCCTGACTTTC	CASSVGTGVGRGANVLTF
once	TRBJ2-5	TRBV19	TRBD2	TGTGCCAGTAGTATAGATGCGGGCGGGAGGCTCCAAGAGACCCAGTACTTC	CASSIDAGGRLQETQYF
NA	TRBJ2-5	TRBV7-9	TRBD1	TGTGCCAGCAGCCCACGACAGGGCGAGACGGAGACCCAGTACTTC	CASSPRQGETETQYF
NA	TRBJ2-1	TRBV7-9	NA	TGTGCCAGCAGCTTGACCAATGAGCAGTTCTTC	CASSLTNEQFF
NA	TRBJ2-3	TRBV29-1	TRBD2	TGCAGCGTTTCCCCTAGCGGGAAGATCACAGATACGCAGTATTTT	CSVSPSGKITDTQYF
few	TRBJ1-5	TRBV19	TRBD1	TGTGCCAGTACTTCGACAGGGCCACAGCCCCAGCATTTT	CASTSTGPQPQHF
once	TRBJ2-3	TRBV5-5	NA	TGTGCCAGCAGCTTCGTCATCACAGATACGCAGTATTTT	CASSFVITDTQYF
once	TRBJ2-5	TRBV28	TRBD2	TGTGCCAGTCAGGGGGTCCTAGCGGGAGGGCCCCAAGAGACCCAGTACTTC	CASQGVLAGGPQETQYF
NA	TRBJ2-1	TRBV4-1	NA	TGCGCCAGCAGCCCCCTTTTACAGGGTTCCTCCTACAATGAGCAGTTCTTC	CASSPLLQGSSYNEQFF
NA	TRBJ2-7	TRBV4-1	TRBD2	TGCGCCAGCAGCCAAGAGCGCGGGGGGGGCAGTTACGAGCAGTACTTC	CASSQERGGGSYEQYF
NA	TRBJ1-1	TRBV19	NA	TGTGCCAGTAGTATTTTGGGTACGGGCACTGAAGCTTTCTTT	CASSILGTGTEAFF
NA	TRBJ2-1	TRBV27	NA	TGTGCCAGCAGTCAAGGGGAACTAGCCACCCCCGGGGATGAGCAGTTCTTC	CASSQGELATPGDEQFF
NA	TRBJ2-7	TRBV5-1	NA	TGCGCCAGCAGCTGGACGGATTCGATAGACGAGCAGTACTTC	CASSWTDSIDEQYF
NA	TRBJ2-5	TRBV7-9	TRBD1	TGTGCCAGCAGCCCCCCCCACAGGGGTGAGGTTCTTCAAGAGACCCAGTACTTC	CASSPPHRGEVLQETQYF
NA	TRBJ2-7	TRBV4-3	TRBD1	TGCGCCAGCAGCCCCCGACAGGGGGCCACCTACGAGCAGTACTTC	CASSPRQGATYEQYF
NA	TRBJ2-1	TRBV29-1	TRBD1	TGCAGCGTTGAAGATTGGCAGGGGGCTGAGAACAATGAGCAGTTCTTC	CSVEDWQGAENNEQFF
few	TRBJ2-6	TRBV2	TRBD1	TGTGCCAGCAGTGCGACAGGGTACTCTGGGGCCAACGTCCTGACTTTC	CASSATGYSGANVLTF
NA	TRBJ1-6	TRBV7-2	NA	TGTGCCAGCAGCACTCCCTGGGGCCGTTCACCCCTCCACTTT	CASSTPWGRSPLHF
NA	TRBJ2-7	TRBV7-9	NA	TGTGCCAGCAGCGAAGGGTCCACAGGGTCCTCCTACGAGCAGTACTTC	CASSEGSTGSSYEQYF
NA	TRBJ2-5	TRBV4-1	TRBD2	TGCGCCAGCAGCACTGGACTAGCGGGCATAGAGACCCAGTACTTC	CASSTGLAGIETQYF
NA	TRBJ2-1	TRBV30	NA	TGTGCCTGGAGTGTAGGACGGTACAATGAGCAGTTCTTC	CAWSVGRYNEQFF
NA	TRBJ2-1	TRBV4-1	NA	TGCGCCAGCAGCCAAAGACAGGAGGTCTACAATGAGCAGTTCTTC	CASSQRQEVYNEQFF
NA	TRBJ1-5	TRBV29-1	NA	TGCAGCGTGTCTCACCCCGTTAAATACCAGGAACAGGAAGACAATCAGCCCCAGCATTTT	CSVSHPVKYQEQEDNQPQHF
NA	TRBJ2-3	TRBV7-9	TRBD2	TGTGCCAGCAGTCTAGCGGGGTGGGGCTTAAGCACAGATACGCAGTATTTT	CASSLAGWGLSTDTQYF
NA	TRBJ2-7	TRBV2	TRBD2	TGTGCCAGCACCCGGTCACTAGCGGGATCGAGAGAGCAGTACTTC	CASTRSLAGSREQYF
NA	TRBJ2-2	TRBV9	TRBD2	TGTGCCAGCAGCGGGGGACTAGGGATTGCCGGGGAGCTGTTTTTT	CASSGGLGIAGELFF
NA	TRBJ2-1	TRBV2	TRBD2	TGTGCCAGCAGCGGAGGGGCGGGAGGGCCCAATGAGCAGTTCTTC	CASSGGAGGPNEQFF
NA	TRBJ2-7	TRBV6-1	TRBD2	TGTGCGGTAGCAGCGGGAGCCTACGAGCAGTACTTC	CAVAAGAYEQYF
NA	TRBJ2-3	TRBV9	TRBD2	TGTGCCAGCAGCGAGACTAGCGGTACAGATACGCAGTATTTT	CASSETSGTDTQYF
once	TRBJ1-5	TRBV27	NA	TGTGCCAGCAGTCTATCCGGGGGGCCCCAGCATTTT	CASSLSGGPQHF
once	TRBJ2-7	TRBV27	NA	TGTGCCAGCAGTGGGGGAACCTACGAGCAGTACTTC	CASSGGTYEQYF
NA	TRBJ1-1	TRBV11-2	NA	TGTGCCAGCAGCTTAGAACTTGCGAACACTGAAGCTTTCTTT	CASSLELANTEAFF
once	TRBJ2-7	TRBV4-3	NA	TGCGCCAGCAGCCAAGAGTCTGATAGGGACGCCTACGAGCAGTACTTC	CASSQESDRDAYEQYF
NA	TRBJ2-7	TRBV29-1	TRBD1	TGCAGCGTTGAGGACAGGGACTACGAGCAGTACTTC	CSVEDRDYEQYF
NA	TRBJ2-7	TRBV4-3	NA	TGCGCCAGCAGCCCGTTTAGGGACTCCTACGAGCAGTACTTC	CASSPFRDSYEQYF
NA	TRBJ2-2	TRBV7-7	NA	TGTGCTAGCAGCCCCTATGGATCCACCGGGGAGCTGTTTTTT	CASSPYGSTGELFF
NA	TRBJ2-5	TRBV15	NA	TGTGCCACCAGCAGAGAGATAGCGGAGCGGGAGACCCAGTACTTC	CATSREIAERETQYF
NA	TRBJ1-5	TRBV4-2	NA	TGTGCCAGCAGCCAGGGGTCGGGGGGCAATCAGCCCCAGCATTTT	CASSQGSGGNQPQHF
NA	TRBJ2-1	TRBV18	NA	TGTGCCAGCTCACCGCCCGGACAGATACCTTACAATGAGCAGTTCTTC	CASSPPGQIPYNEQFF
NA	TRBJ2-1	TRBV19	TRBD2	TGTGCCAGTAGTAGTGCTAGCGGGCGAGGGAATGAGCAGTTCTTC	CASSSASGRGNEQFF
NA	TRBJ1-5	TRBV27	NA	TGTGCCAGCAGTTTACGGGGTTACAATCAGCCCCAGCATTTT	CASSLRGYNQPQHF
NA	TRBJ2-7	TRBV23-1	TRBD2	TGCGCCAGCAGTCAATCCCCCCTAGCGGGAGGCCTCGGGCGCGAGCAGTACTTC	CASSQSPLAGGLGREQYF
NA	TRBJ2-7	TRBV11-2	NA	TGTGCCAGCAGCTTAAGTGGCGGCAAAAACTACGAGCAGTACTTC	CASSLSGGKNYEQYF
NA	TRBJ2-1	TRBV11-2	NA	TGTGCCAGCAGGCGTCACAATGAGCAGTTCTTC	CASRRHNEQFF
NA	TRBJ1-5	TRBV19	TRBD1	TGTGCCAGCAGGGACAGGGAAAATCAGCCCCAGCATTTT	CASRDRENQPQHF
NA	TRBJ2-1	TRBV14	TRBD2	TGTGCCAGCAGCCAAGGGTGGGCTAGCGGGAGAGATGAGCAGTTCTTC	CASSQGWASGRDEQFF
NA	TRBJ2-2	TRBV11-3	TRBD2	TGTGCCAGCCTGGAGCGGGGGAACACCGGGGAGCTGTTTTTT	CASLERGNTGELFF
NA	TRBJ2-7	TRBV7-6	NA	TGTGCCAGCAGCTGGGGATCGGGGCCGTTCTGGGAGCAGTACTTC	CASSWGSGPFWEQYF
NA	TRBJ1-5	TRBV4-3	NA	TGCGCCAGCAGCCAAGATGGGAATCAGCCCCAGCATTTT	CASSQDGNQPQHF
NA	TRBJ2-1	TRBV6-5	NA	TGTGCCAGCAGTTACGGGGATTACAATGAGCAGTTCTTC	CASSYGDYNEQFF
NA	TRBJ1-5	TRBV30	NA	TGTGCCTGGAGTGGAGGGGGGATCAATCAGCCCCAGCATTTT	CAWSGGGINQPQHF
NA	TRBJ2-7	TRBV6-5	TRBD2	TGTGCCAGCAGCCACACGGCCGGGGGGTCCTACGAGCAGTACTTC	CASSHTAGGSYEQYF
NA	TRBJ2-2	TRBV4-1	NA	TGCGCCAGCAGCAAGGGACTTCCGAACACCGGGGAGCTGTTTTTT	CASSKGLPNTGELFF
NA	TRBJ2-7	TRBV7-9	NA	TGTGCCAGCAGCTTAGTACGAGGCGAGCAGTACTTC	CASSLVRGEQYF
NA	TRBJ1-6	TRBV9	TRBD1	TGTGCCAGCAGGGAGGAAGGAGGGGGCCATAATTCACCCCTCCACTTT	CASREEGGGHNSPLHF
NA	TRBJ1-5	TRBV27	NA	TGTGCCAGCAGTCCCGACATCCTGACCTATAGCAATCAGCCCCAGCATTTT	CASSPDILTYSNQPQHF